A single sample is the source of the 19 T cell receptor beta chains below, sequenced in a study of blood T cell repertoires in COVID-19. Sequencing used immunoSEQ multiplex PCR; TCRdb keeps in-frame clones, though not all of them. The sample includes approximately 190,000 clones, about 85% of them seen just once. The sequenced sample was PBMCs or T cells enriched from blood (not recorded which). Receptors were obtained from a woman in her thirties or forties in a cohort exposed to, infected with or recovered from COVID-19 (not recorded which).

There are a few counts of this clone. The chain links TRBV3-1 (or the pseudogene TRBV3-2) to TRBJ1-3; 12 nucleotides match TRBD1. Germline V CDR1 and CDR2: LGHDT, YNNKEL (reference sequence). The CDR3 length is 15 residues. With 5 bases clipped from V and 8 bases from J, the junction kept 7 bases outside the gene matches. CDR3 region: CASSLSGQGADTIYF. DNA of the CDR3: TGTGCCAGCAGCTTATCGGGACAGGGGGCGGACACCATATATTTT.

The chain uses TRBV28 and TRBJ2-5; tentatively, D is TRBD1 (5 bases). The CDR3 sequence is 16 residues long. Germline values: CDR1 MDHEN, CDR2 SYDVKM. V gave up 0 bases and J gave up 4 bases, with 15 bases separating them. The CDR3 nucleotides are TGTGCCAGCAGTTTATGGGCAGGGAAAGGCGGAGAGACCCAGTACTTC. Protein sequence: CASSLWAGKGGETQYF.

The J gene is TRBJ1-2, the V gene TRBV6-5; TRBD1 aligns across 7 bases. Germline assignment: CDR1 MNHEY and CDR2 SVGAGI. The CDR3 covers 14 residues. Germline trimming cut 6 bases from V and 7 bases from J; bases unmatched to any gene: 11. DNA of the CDR3: TGTGCCAGCAGACCCCCTAACAGGGGAATTGGCTACACCTTC. Protein sequence: CASRPPNRGIGYTF.

The chain recombines TRBV4-3 with TRBJ2-7; D gene uncertain. Germline V gene sequence: CDR1 LGHNA, CDR2 YSLEER. The V and J ends lost 4 bases and 2 bases respectively, with 9 bases between them. This CDR3 is 13 amino acids long. The CDR3 DNA is TGCGCCAGCAGCCGTGAAACTCCCTACGAGCAGTACTTC. Protein sequence: CASSRETPYEQYF.

The J gene is TRBJ2-1, the V gene TRBV6-2 or TRBV6-3; 9 bases are a match to TRBD2. The CDR3 has 17 amino acids. The V and J ends lost 0 bases and 4 bases, in that order; junction bases with no gene match: 7. CDR1 and CDR2 from the germline V gene are MNHEY and SVGEGT. CDR3 protein: CASSYSVTSGSYNEQFF. DNA of the CDR3: TGTGCCAGCAGTTACTCGGTGACTAGCGGTTCGTACAATGAGCAGTTCTTC.

This clone was seen a few times. The chain couples TRBV4-3 to TRBJ1-6, with D unresolved. V lost 2 bases to trimming and J lost 9 bases, with 11 bases between them. CDR1 LGHNA and CDR2 YSLEER come from the germline V gene. This CDR3 is built from 14 residues. The CDR3 is CASSQNHYGSPLHF. The CDR3 DNA follows: TGCGCCAGCAGCCAAAATCATTACGGTTCACCCCTCCACTTT.

This clone has more than one count but fewer than ten. The chain joins TRBV27 to TRBJ2-7, with 8 bases identical to TRBD2. The CDR3 totals 13 residues. V lost 5 bases to trimming and J lost 2 bases; unmatched junction nucleotides: 2. The germline V gene encodes CDR1 MNHEY and CDR2 SMNVEV (reference sequence). CDR3 sequence (DNA): TGTGCCAGCAGTCCGGGACTAGCCTACGAGCAGTACTTC. It yields the protein CASSPGLAYEQYF.

CDR3 coding DNA: TGTGCCAGTAGCCAGACAGGGGGCTCCTATGGCTACACCTTC. Residues: CASSQTGGSYGYTF. The chain has TRBV19 and TRBJ1-2; 10 positions match TRBD1. The CDR3 totals 14 residues. V trimming: 6 bases; J trimming: 4 bases; junction bases outside the gene matches: 5. Germline assignment: CDR1 LNHDA and CDR2 SQIVND (reference sequence).

The genes are TRBV7-9 and TRBJ1-1; maybe TRBD1 (6 bases). Deletions cut 3 bases from V and 1 base from J, with 9 bases between. The CDR3 is 14 residues long. CDR1 is SEHNR, CDR2 FQNEAQ, per germline (reference sequence). This CDR3 is CASSFLGANTEAFF. The CDR3 DNA reads as TGTGCCAGCAGCTTCCTGGGGGCGAACACTGAAGCTTTCTTT.

Concerning this clone: This same CDR3 is encoded by further DNA sequences in the sample. The V gene is TRBV3-1 (or the pseudogene TRBV3-2), the J gene TRBJ2-7; 7 nucleotides line up with TRBD1. The CDR3 is 14 amino acids. Germline V CDR1 and CDR2: LGHDT, YNNKEL (reference sequence). Trimming took 3 bases from V and 0 from J; bases not matched to a gene: 2. In DNA, the CDR3 is TGTGCCAGCAGCCAGGCAGGGGGCTCCTACGAGCAGTACTTC. The encoded protein is CASSQAGGSYEQYF.

CDR3: CATSRPGYSYGYTF. In DNA form, the CDR3 reads TGTGCCACCAGCAGACCGGGATACAGCTATGGCTACACCTTC. This chain uses TRBV15 with TRBJ1-2; D not resolved. Germline V gives CDR1 LNHNV, CDR2 YYDKDF (reference sequence). Trimming pared 2 bases from V and 4 bases from J, leaving 11 bases between. This CDR3 spans 14 amino acids. The entire variable domain, with the rest obtained from reference TRBV15 and TRBJ1-2, is as follows: DAMVIQNPRYQVTQFGKPVTLSCSQTLNHNVMYWYQQKSSQAPKLLFHYYDKDFNNEADTPDNFQSRRPNTSFCFLDIRSPGLGDTAMYLCATSRPGYSYGYTFGSGTRLTVV.

CDR3 sequence: CASSFSGGSYGYTF. In DNA, the CDR3 is TGTGCCAGCAGTTTTAGTGGCGGATCCTATGGCTACACCTTC. This chain joins TRBV27 and TRBJ1-2; no clear D. Trimming took 3 bases from V and 4 from J, leaving 12 bases between them. The CDR3 runs 14 residues. Germline values: CDR1 MNHEY, CDR2 SMNVEV (reference sequence).

J is TRBJ2-1 and V is TRBV27, with D hard to call. V lost 8 bases and J 10 bases, leaving 18 bases between the germline ends. CDR3 length: 13 residues. Germline V gives CDR1 MNHEY, CDR2 SMNVEV (reference sequence). Here the CDR3 DNA reads TGTGCCAGCCGTTATGGTCGAGGCGGAGAGCAGTTCTTC. Protein product: CASRYGRGGEQFF.

The rearrangement links TRBV2 to TRBJ1-1, with 8 bases matching TRBD1. V was clipped by 3 bases and J by 10 bases; unmatched bases: 10. The CDR3 runs 14 residues. Germline CDR1 reads SNHLY; CDR2 reads FYNNEI. The CDR3 loop is CASSDQGAPPLAFF. The DNA for the CDR3 is TGTGCCAGCAGTGACCAGGGGGCCCCGCCGCTAGCTTTCTTT.

Turning to this clone: Relative to the germline gene, one junction end is altered; a read error may explain this. DNA of the CDR3: TGCGCCAGCAGTTTGGGGGAGGGAGGGCCCGATGAGCAGTTCTTC. Translating gives CASSLGEGGPDEQFF. The chain employs TRBV5-1 and TRBJ2-1, with 7 positions matching TRBD2. This CDR3 region has 15 residues. CDR1 and CDR2 from the germline V gene are SGHRS and YFSETQ.

This chain joins TRBV5-1 and TRBJ1-1; a possible D gene is TRBD1 (5 bases). Deletions cut 0 bases from V and 1 base from J, with 7 bases between. Per germline, CDR1 SGHRS and CDR2 YFSETQ. The CDR3 spans 14 residues. The CDR3 DNA reads as TGCGCCAGCAGCTTGGGACAGAAGAACACTGAAGCTTTCTTT. Residues: CASSLGQKNTEAFF. Supplemented by reference TRBV5-1 and TRBJ1-1, the full variable domain reads KAGVTQTPRYLIKTRGQQVTLSCSPISGHRSVSWYQQTPGQGLQFLFEYFSETQRNKGNFPGRFSGRQFSNSRSEMNVSTLELGDSALYLCASSLGQKNTEAFFGQGTRLTVV.

The V and J genes are TRBV6-5 and TRBJ1-2; TRBD1 aligns across 8 bases. CDR1 and CDR2 (germline): MNHEY, SVGAGI. The junction had 7 bases not matched to a gene; V was cut back by 7 bases and J by 3 bases. The CDR3 has 14 amino acids. The CDR3 region is CASTNRGIDYGYTF. DNA of the CDR3: TGTGCCAGCACAAACAGGGGGATCGACTATGGCTACACCTTC.

The chain recombines TRBV25-1 with TRBJ2-5; 7 bases map to TRBD1. The CDR3 runs 15 residues. CDR1 is MGHDK and CDR2 is SYGVNS in the germline V gene. V shed 3 bases and J 5 bases; nucleotides not matched to a gene: 9. CDR3 sequence (DNA): TGTGCCAGCAGTGATGGTAACAGGGGATCGGAGACCCAGTACTTC. The encoded protein is CASSDGNRGSETQYF.

In its sample, this clone was seen a few times. This chain links TRBV5-4 with TRBJ2-1; 7 nucleotides agree with TRBD2. Germline V gene data show CDR1 as SGHNT and CDR2 as YYREEE (reference sequence). The CDR3 runs to 16 residues. V trimming: 0 bases; J trimming: 12 bases; junction bases outside the gene matches: 15. The CDR3 spells CASSLVGLAAVRGQFF. DNA of the CDR3: TGTGCCAGCAGCTTGGTGGGGCTAGCGGCCGTACGGGGGCAGTTCTTC.